The 26 T cell receptor beta chains below were found in one sample sequenced in a study of blood T cell repertoires in COVID-19. Here immunoSEQ multiplex PCR was the method, and the copy in TCRdb shows in-frame clones only, minus some. Of about 250,000 clones listed, approximately 83% were seen once; the top ten hold about 4.4%. Sequencing was performed on peripheral blood. The receptors originated from a middle-aged man with active or convalescent COVID-19.

The chain links TRBV29-1 to TRBJ1-2, with D possibly being TRBD1 (6 bases). CDR3 length equals 14 residues. CDR1 SQVTM and CDR2 ANQGSEA come from the germline V gene. The V end was cut by 4 bases, the J end by 0 bases, with 12 bases between. The CDR3 loop reads CSVVAGVTNYGYTF. The CDR3 nucleotides read TGCAGCGTTGTGGCAGGGGTTACTAACTATGGCTACACCTTC.

This chain links TRBV5-1 with TRBJ1-2; no definite D call. The CDR3 is 15 amino acids. V was clipped by 3 bases and J by 4 bases, with 16 bases between them. Germline lookup yields CDR1 SGHRS and CDR2 YFSETQ. The CDR3 sequence: CASSSGEATFYGYTF. CDR3 sequence (DNA): TGCGCCAGCAGCTCCGGAGAGGCGACGTTCTATGGCTACACCTTC.

The chain employs TRBV7-8 and TRBJ2-5; D not resolved. CDR1 and CDR2 from the germline V gene are SGHVS and FQNEAQ. The CDR3 runs to 14 residues. V shed 3 bases and J shed 2 bases, with 10 bases lying between them. As DNA, the CDR3 is TGTGCCAGCAGCTTCCTCGTACAGCAAGAGACCCAGTACTTC. It encodes CASSFLVQQETQYF. The full variable domain, rest sourced from reference TRBV7-8 and TRBJ2-5, is GAGVSQSPRYKVAKRGQDVALRCDPISGHVSLFWYQQALGQGPEFLTYFQNEAQLDKSGLPSDRFFAERPEGSVSTLKIQRTQQEDSAVYLCASSFLVQQETQYFGPGTRLLVL.

The chain is built from TRBV7-2 and TRBJ1-1, with D uncertain. This CDR3 spans 15 amino acids. The germline CDR1 and CDR2 sequences are SGHTA and FQGNSA. Trimming removed 5 bases at V and 5 bases at J, with 18 bases between. DNA for the CDR3: TGTGCCAGCAGCCAGCGGGCGGGTGTGTGGACTGAAGCTTTCTTT. This gives the protein CASSQRAGVWTEAFF.

The chain recombines TRBV30 with TRBJ1-6; unclear D gene. The CDR3 covers 13 residues. From germline, CDR1 is GTSNPN and CDR2 SVGIG (reference sequence). The CDR3 loop is CAQQSSYNSPLHF. The CDR3 DNA reads TGTGCACAACAGAGCTCCTATAATTCACCCCTCCACTTT.

The CDR3 loop is CASSQDTNSDTQYF. CDR3 nucleotides: TGTGCCAGCAGCCAAGATACTAACTCAGATACGCAGTATTTT. The J gene is TRBJ2-3, the V gene TRBV4-2; D uncertain. This CDR3 is built from 14 residues. Germline V CDR1 and CDR2: LGHNA, YNFKEQ. Trimming removed 0 bases at V and 4 bases at J, with 8 bases between.

The chain combines TRBV3-1 (or the pseudogene TRBV3-2) with TRBJ2-7; D is unresolved. Trimming cost V 4 bases and J 3 bases, with 13 bases left between them. From germline, CDR1 is LGHDT and CDR2 YNNKEL (reference sequence). The CDR3 has 14 amino acids. The CDR3 here is CASSRSTPVYEQYF. The DNA of the CDR3 is TGTGCCAGCAGCCGAAGTACTCCGGTCTACGAGCAGTACTTC.

V usage is TRBV5-5 and J usage is TRBJ1-2; 8 bases agree with TRBD1. V lost 3 bases to trimming and J lost 6 bases; unmatched junction nucleotides: 7. The CDR3 has 14 residues. Germline-derived CDR1 and CDR2 are SGHKS and YYEKEE (reference sequence). The CDR3 coding sequence is TGTGCCAGCAGCTCTCTCCAGGGGGCGCATGGCTACACCTTC. Protein: CASSSLQGAHGYTF.

The chain uses TRBV30 and TRBJ1-2; TRBD1 matches 7 bases. The J segment lost 5 bases and the V segment lost 4 bases, leaving 7 bases of the junction unmatched. In germline, CDR1 is GTSNPN, CDR2 SVGIG (reference sequence). The CDR3 covers 13 residues. CDR3 amino acids: CAWKIGGRYGYTF. The CDR3 region has the DNA TGTGCCTGGAAAATAGGGGGCAGGTATGGCTACACCTTC.

J is TRBJ1-5 and V is TRBV2; D unresolved. The germline CDR1 and CDR2 sequences are SNHLY and FYNNEI. V gave up 6 bases and J gave up 5 bases, with 17 bases separating them. This CDR3 is 15 amino acids long. CDR3 in DNA: TGTGCCAGCAGCCTCGACCCGCTGGGCGATCAGCCCCAGCATTTT. Its protein product is CASSLDPLGDQPQHF.

V gene TRBV5-8 combines with J gene TRBJ1-2, with D possibly TRBD1 on 6 matching bases. Germline CDR1 reads SGHTS; CDR2 reads YDEGEE. V lost 2 bases and J lost 4, with 12 bases in between. This CDR3 spans 14 amino acids. The CDR3 sequence: CASSFGGPGYGYTF. DNA of the CDR3: TGTGCCAGCAGCTTCGGGGGGCCAGGCTATGGCTACACCTTC.

This clone turned up a few times. This chain uses TRBV5-1 with TRBJ2-7, with 9 bases fitting TRBD1. CDR3 length: 16 amino acids. Germline trimming cut 1 base from V and 2 bases from J; bases unmatched to any gene: 7. The germline V gene encodes CDR1 SGHRS and CDR2 YFSETQ. CDR3: CASSLTGGTPAYEQYF. The CDR3 nucleotides are TGCGCCAGCAGCTTGACAGGGGGCACCCCTGCCTACGAGCAGTACTTC.

The V gene is TRBV4-3, the J gene TRBJ1-2; tentative D call: TRBD1 (6 bases). V dropped 0 bases and J dropped 7 bases, with 12 bases sitting between them. Germline lookup yields CDR1 LGHNA and CDR2 YSLEER. This CDR3 is built from 14 residues. CDR3 sequence (DNA): TGCGCCAGCAGCCAAGAACAGGGAGTCGGTGGCTACACCTTC. Amino acids: CASSQEQGVGGYTF.

This chain joins TRBV5-4 and TRBJ2-7; D may be TRBD1 (6 bases). The ends were cut back, 0 bases at V and 7 bases at J, with 20 bases in the middle. This CDR3 is 16 amino acids long. Germline V gene data show CDR1 as SGHNT and CDR2 as YYREEE (reference sequence). CDR3 bases: TGTGCCAGCAGCTTGGATGGGCAGGGGCATAGGTATGAGCAGTACTTC. This sequence encodes CASSLDGQGHRYEQYF.

V and J are TRBV30 and TRBJ1-2, with D tentatively TRBD1 (5 bases). CDR3 length: 14 residues. The V end was cut by 2 bases, the J end by 6 bases, with 16 bases between. Germline V CDR1 and CDR2: GTSNPN, SVGIG (reference sequence). The CDR3 here is CAWSPLRGSDGYTF. CDR3 DNA sequence: TGTGCCTGGAGTCCCCTACGGGGGAGCGATGGCTACACCTTC. Combining the CDR3 with reference TRBV30 and TRBJ1-2 gives the whole variable domain SQTIHQWPATLVQPVGSPLSLECTVEGTSNPNLYWYRQAAGRGLQLLFYSVGIGQISSEVPQNLSASRPQDRQFILSSKKLLLSDSGFYLCAWSPLRGSDGYTFGSGTRLTVV.

The V and J genes are TRBV9 and TRBJ2-7; TRBD1 is a possible D gene (6 bases). V lost 0 bases and J lost 1, with 8 bases in between. This CDR3 region has 14 residues. Per germline, CDR1 SGDLS and CDR2 YYNGEE. The CDR3 loop reads CASSVGGQSYEQYF. The CDR3, as DNA: TGTGCCAGCAGCGTAGGTGGACAGTCCTACGAGCAGTACTTC.

CDR3 in DNA: TGTGCCAGCAGTGAAGATGGAGCGGGAGGCACAGATACGCAGTATTTT. Its translation is CASSEDGAGGTDTQYF. The chain has TRBV2 and TRBJ2-3, with 8 bases aligning to TRBD2. The germline V gene has CDR1 SNHLY and CDR2 FYNNEI. Trimming cost V 1 base and J 1 base; bases outside gene matches: 4. The CDR3 is made up of 16 amino acids. The full variable domain, with the rest looked up from reference TRBV2 and TRBJ2-3, is EPEVTQTPSHQVTQMGQEVILRCVPISNHLYFYWYRQILGQKVEFLVSFYNNEISEKSEIFDDQFSVERPDGSNFTLKIRSTKLEDSAMYFCASSEDGAGGTDTQYFGPGTRLTVL.

The rearrangement links TRBV7-2 to TRBJ1-2, with 7 bases lining up with TRBD1. The CDR3 consists of 15 residues. The V gene's germline CDR1 is SGHTA and CDR2 FQGNSA. V dropped 5 bases and J dropped 5; count of bases not matched to a gene: 11. The CDR3 here is CASSPRDRLLYGYTF. The CDR3 coding sequence is TGTGCCAGCAGCCCCCGGGACAGACTACTTTATGGCTACACCTTC.

The chain joins TRBV6-6 to TRBJ2-5; 12 nucleotides line up with TRBD2. The V gene's germline CDR1 is MNHNY and CDR2 SVGAGI (reference sequence). Unmatched junction bases numbered 7, after V lost 5 bases and J lost 6 bases. This CDR3 spans 15 amino acids. CDR3 nucleotides: TGTGCCAGCAGTGGCACTAGCGGGGGGAGGAAGACCCAGTACTTC. Translated: CASSGTSGGRKTQYF.

The V gene is TRBV12-3 or TRBV12-4, the J gene TRBJ1-1; perhaps TRBD1 as D (6 bases). With 3 bases removed from V and 7 bases from J, the gap between germline ends came to 12 bases. The CDR3 has 13 amino acids. CDR3 sequence: CASSFRGGGEAFF. CDR3 DNA sequence: TGTGCCAGCAGTTTTAGGGGGGGCGGTGAAGCTTTCTTT.

The J gene is TRBJ1-4, the V gene TRBV6-6; TRBD1 might be the D (6 bases). Trimming shortened V by 4 bases and J by 5 bases, and 17 bases separated the two germline ends. The CDR3 consists of 16 residues. The germline CDR1 and CDR2 sequences are MNHNY and SVGAGI (reference sequence). DNA of the CDR3: TGTGCCAGCAGTTTCCCAGAGGGGGGGGCGAATGAAAAACTGTTTTTT. It specifies CASSFPEGGANEKLFF.

The chain uses TRBV7-3 and TRBJ2-2; D is uncertain. Trimming left V 4 bases short and J 1 base short, with 10 bases between. The CDR3 length is 15 residues. Germline assignment: CDR1 SGHTA and CDR2 FQGTGA. CDR3 coding DNA: TGTGCCAGCAGCTCCGACCGGAGGAACACCGGGGAGCTGTTTTTT. The encoded protein is CASSSDRRNTGELFF. Full variable domain (missing parts from reference TRBV7-3 and TRBJ2-2): GAGVSQTPSNKVTEKGKYVELRCDPISGHTALYWYRQSLGQGPEFLIYFQGTGAADDSGLPNDRFFAVRPEGSVSTLKIQRTERGDSAVYLCASSSDRRNTGELFFGEGSRLTVL.

This rearrangement joins TRBV18 to TRBJ1-4; D remains ambiguous. This CDR3 spans 13 amino acids. Germline values: CDR1 KGHSH, CDR2 LQKENI. Trimming took off 1 base at V and 8 bases at J, with 8 bases between the two ends. This chain's CDR3 is CASSPQGGEKLFF. CDR3 DNA sequence: TGTGCCAGCTCACCACAGGGAGGGGAAAAACTGTTTTTT.

This chain joins TRBV9 and TRBJ2-5, with D maybe TRBD2 (5 bases). The germline gives CDR1 SGDLS, CDR2 YYNGEE. This CDR3 comprises 13 residues. The V end lost 10 bases, the J end lost 1 base, and 14 bases lay between the germline ends. CDR3 residues: CAPRGGTQETQYF. CDR3 bases: TGTGCCCCCCGTGGAGGAACCCAAGAGACCCAGTACTTC.

The J gene is TRBJ1-2, the V gene TRBV18; 9 nucleotides agree with TRBD1. J was trimmed by 2 bases and V by 0 bases; bases with no gene match: 1. In germline, CDR1 is KGHSH, CDR2 LQKENI. CDR3 length: 15 residues. DNA of the CDR3: TGTGCCAGCTCACCACCGGGACAGGGAAACTATGGCTACACCTTC. This encodes CASSPPGQGNYGYTF.

The V and J genes are TRBV5-4 and TRBJ2-3, with 12 positions matching TRBD2. The CDR3 covers 19 residues. CDR1 and CDR2 (germline): SGHNT, YYREEE (reference sequence). The V segment lost 6 bases and the J segment 0 bases; nucleotides outside the gene matches: 14. In nucleotides, the CDR3 is TGTGCCAGCACCCCCGCTAGCGGGGGGGCATCCCCTAGCACAGATACGCAGTATTTT. It specifies CASTPASGGASPSTDTQYF.